These 9 T cell receptor beta chains were all obtained from the same sample, sequenced in a study of blood T cell repertoires in COVID-19. Profiling relied on immunoSEQ multiplex PCR, and the TCRdb table lists in-frame clones only, not all of them. Among 250,000 to 400,000 clones listed, 85% to 90% were seen once. The sample was peripheral blood. The receptors originated from a woman in her twenties or thirties with COVID-19, enrolled during active disease.

This rearrangement joins TRBV4-1 to TRBJ1-2, with D possibly TRBD1 on 6 matching bases. This CDR3 spans 14 amino acids. V was cut by 1 base and J by 8 bases, with 14 bases left in between. CDR1 MGHRA and CDR2 YSYEKL come from the germline V gene. This CDR3 is CASSQVGNREGYTF. CDR3 bases: TGCGCCAGCAGCCAAGTGGGCAACAGGGAAGGCTACACCTTC.

This rearrangement joins TRBV11-2 to TRBJ2-3, with a tentative D call TRBD2 (7 bases). This CDR3 comprises 13 residues. Germline CDR1 and CDR2: SGHAT and FQNNGV. The V end was cut by 7 bases, the J end by 6 bases, with 14 bases between. CDR3: CASTQGGADTQYF. The CDR3 nucleotides read TGTGCCAGCACCCAAGGGGGGGCGGATACGCAGTATTTT. The variable domain in full, with the rest retrieved from reference TRBV11-2 and TRBJ2-3, is EAGVAQSPRYKIIEKRQSVAFWCNPISGHATLYWYQQILGQGPKLLIQFQNNGVVDDSQLPKDRFSAERLKGVDSTLKIQPAKLEDSAVYLCASTQGGADTQYFGPGTRLTVL.

This chain joins TRBV18 and TRBJ2-5; TRBD2 aligns across 9 bases. V trimming: 8 bases; J trimming: 2 bases; junction bases outside the gene matches: 9. Germline V gene data show CDR1 as KGHSH and CDR2 as LQKENI. The CDR3 has 15 residues. The CDR3 nucleotides read TGTGCCAGCACGATCAGGGCGGGAGGGCAAGAGACCCAGTACTTC. It translates to CASTIRAGGQETQYF.

The CDR3 region is CASSLRGNNNSPLHF. The CDR3 DNA reads as TGTGCCAGCAGCTTAAGGGGAAATAATAATTCACCCCTCCACTTT. The chain uses TRBV13 and TRBJ1-6; D is possibly TRBD1 (5 bases). Germline assignment: CDR1 PRHDT and CDR2 FYEKMQ (reference sequence). The V gene lost 2 bases and the J gene lost 5 bases, with 10 bases spanning the gap. CDR3 size: 15 residues.

The chain recombines TRBV6-6 with TRBJ1-1; D gene ambiguous. The CDR3 sequence is 12 residues long. CDR1 is MNHNY and CDR2 is SVGAGI in the germline V gene (reference sequence). V shed 6 bases and J shed 5 bases, with 10 bases lying between them. The CDR3 nucleotides read TGTGCCAGCAGGAGGGAAGAGACTGAAGCTTTCTTT. Encoded protein: CASRREETEAFF.

The CDR3 reads CASSHLLVAGGSEQYF. The CDR3 region has the DNA TGTGCCAGCAGCCACCTTCTGGTAGCGGGAGGGAGCGAGCAGTACTTC. J is TRBJ2-7 and V is TRBV3-1 (or the pseudogene TRBV3-2); the match to TRBD2 covers 11 bases. This CDR3 is 16 amino acids long. V shed 3 bases and J 6 bases; nucleotides not matched to a gene: 10. CDR1 LGHDT and CDR2 YNNKEL come from the germline V gene (reference sequence).

This clone was recorded once. The chain has TRBV10-1 and TRBJ1-2, with 9 bases that match TRBD1. Trimming removed 6 bases from V and 7 bases from J; junction bases left unmatched: 12. This CDR3 has 15 amino acids. Looked up from germline, CDR1 is WNHNN and CDR2 is SYGVQD (reference sequence). In DNA form, the CDR3 reads TGCGCCAGCAGCCCCAACCGGGACAGGGTCTCTGGCTACACCTTC. It specifies CASSPNRDRVSGYTF.

The chain uses TRBV10-3 and TRBJ1-5, with 7 bases identical to TRBD1. V lost 6 bases, J lost 4 bases, and 6 bases stayed unmatched. The CDR3 has 14 amino acids. CDR1 is ENHRY and CDR2 is SYGVKD in the germline V gene. CDR3 amino acids: CAISRDSVNQPQHF. The CDR3 DNA is TGTGCCATCAGCCGGGACAGTGTTAATCAGCCCCAGCATTTT.

The chain joins TRBV9 to TRBJ2-3; 7 positions agree with TRBD1. Trimming at V came to 0 bases and at J to 2 bases, leaving 6 bases not matched to a gene. In germline, CDR1 is SGDLS, CDR2 YYNGEE. The CDR3 has 16 amino acids. Written as DNA, the CDR3 is TGTGCCAGCAGCGTAGTAGGACAGGCTCTCACAGATACGCAGTATTTT. Protein sequence: CASSVVGQALTDTQYF.